Below, 18 T cell receptor beta chains from the same sample are listed, as sequenced in a study of T cell responses to AZD1222 COVID-19 vaccine. Sequencing used immunoSEQ multiplex PCR; TCRdb keeps in-frame clones, though not all of them. The sample lists 130,000 or so clones; about 88% were seen once. The source was peripheral blood, collected on day 0 of AZD1222 vaccination. The source is an adult in good health.

V and J are TRBV7-9 and TRBJ1-5, with 12 bases matching TRBD1. This CDR3 has 16 amino acids. The trim removed 5 bases at V and 7 bases at J, leaving 9 bases unmatched. Germline loops: CDR1 SEHNR, CDR2 FQNEAQ (reference sequence). The CDR3 DNA reads TGTGCCAGCAGCCTGACGGGACAGGGGGCGAGACAGCCCCAGCATTTT. Protein: CASSLTGQGARQPQHF.

V gene TRBV2 combines with J gene TRBJ2-3; 13 bases map to TRBD2. From germline, CDR1 is SNHLY and CDR2 FYNNEI. With V trimmed by 2 bases and J by 8 bases, 7 bases remained unmatched. This CDR3 region has 16 residues. The CDR3, as DNA: TGTGCCAGCAGTGAAACCGCAACTAGCGGGGGGGGTACGCAGTATTTT. Translation: CASSETATSGGGTQYF.

In its sample, this clone was seen once. The chain couples TRBV4-3 to TRBJ1-6; possible D gene TRBD1, 5 bases. Germline V gene data show CDR1 as LGHNA and CDR2 as YSLEER. The CDR3 loop spans 16 amino acids. With 1 base removed from V and 0 bases from J, the gap between germline ends came to 7 bases. The CDR3: CASSQAGSSYNSPLHF. CDR3 DNA sequence: TGCGCCAGCAGCCAAGCAGGGAGCTCCTATAATTCACCCCTCCACTTT.

The chain employs TRBV5-1 and TRBJ1-4, with TRBD1 matching over 10 bases. The V gene's germline CDR1 is SGHRS and CDR2 YFSETQ. The length of the CDR3 is 16 residues. The V gene end was trimmed by 4 bases and the J gene end by 5 bases; junction bases not matched to a gene: 8. CDR3: CASSPGWGQGNEKLFF. The CDR3 nucleotides read TGCGCCAGCAGCCCCGGTTGGGGACAGGGGAATGAAAAACTGTTTTTT.

This chain joins TRBV30 and TRBJ1-6; possible D gene TRBD1, 5 bases. Trimming cost V 1 base and J 7 bases, with 17 bases left between them. The CDR3 totals 16 residues. Germline values: CDR1 GTSNPN, CDR2 SVGIG (reference sequence). The DNA of the CDR3 is TGTGCCTGGAGTGCCGTCGGCCGGGGCTGGAATTCACCCCTCCACTTT. Translated, it gives CAWSAVGRGWNSPLHF.

In its sample, this clone was seen once. This chain's CDR3 is CASRLRSGLNPYNEQFF. The CDR3, as DNA: TGTGCCAGCAGGTTACGTAGCGGCTTAAATCCCTACAATGAGCAGTTCTTC. This chain connects TRBV4-2 to TRBJ2-1; possible D gene TRBD2, 6 bases. The germline CDR1 and CDR2 sequences are LGHNA and YNFKEQ. This CDR3 spans 17 amino acids. V was clipped by 6 bases and J by 2 bases, with 20 bases between them.

The CDR3 DNA is TGTGCCAGCAGCCAAGCCGGGAGGACAGATACGCAGTATTTT. Protein: CASSQAGRTDTQYF. The chain couples TRBV3-1 (or the pseudogene TRBV3-2) to TRBJ2-3; TRBD2 aligns across 7 bases. Germline-derived CDR1 and CDR2 are LGHDT and YNNKEL (reference sequence). J was trimmed by 3 bases and V by 1 base; bases with no gene match: 1. This CDR3 has 14 residues.

Note on this clone: A read error may produce the germline difference seen at one junction end. The chain is built from TRBV7-7 and TRBJ2-1; TRBD1 matches 9 bases. From germline, CDR1 is SSHAT and CDR2 FNYEAQ (reference sequence). CDR3 size: 16 residues. The CDR3 spells CASSPTGTGLHNEQFF. Here the CDR3 DNA reads TGTGCTAGCAGCCCCACCGGGACAGGGCTACACAATGAGCAGTTCTTC.

The rearrangement joins TRBV7-8 to TRBJ2-6, with TRBD2 matching over 14 bases. Germline CDR1 SGHVS, CDR2 FQNEAQ. This CDR3 spans 18 amino acids. V shed 5 bases, J shed 1 base, and the junction held 4 bases outside the gene matches. CDR3 protein: CASSPGLAGASGANVLTF. The CDR3 nucleotides read TGTGCCAGCAGCCCGGGACTAGCGGGAGCATCTGGGGCCAACGTCCTGACTTTC.

V and J are TRBV25-1 and TRBJ2-1, with TRBD2 matching 16 bases. Germline CDR1 and CDR2: MGHDK and SYGVNS. The CDR3 spans 17 residues. V lost 9 bases to trimming and J lost 0 bases; unmatched junction nucleotides: 5. As DNA, the CDR3 is TGTGCCAGGAGGGGACTAGCGGGGGGGAGCTCCTACAATGAGCAGTTCTTC. Translated, it gives CARRGLAGGSSYNEQFF. The full variable domain, with the rest looked up from reference TRBV25-1 and TRBJ2-1, is EADIYQTPRYLVIGTGKKITLECSQTMGHDKMYWYQQDPGMELHLIHYSYGVNSTEKGDLSSESTVSRIRTEHFPLTLESARPSHTSQYLCARRGLAGGSSYNEQFFGPGTRLTVL.

A few counts support this clone. The chain combines TRBV2 with TRBJ1-5; 7 nucleotides align to TRBD1. Germline V gene data show CDR1 as SNHLY and CDR2 as FYNNEI. The CDR3 contains 16 residues. V lost 4 bases, J lost 6 bases, and 12 bases stayed unmatched. The CDR3, as DNA: TGTGCCAGCAGTGGTAAGGGACAGAGGGGGAGTCAGCCCCAGCATTTT. Its protein product is CASSGKGQRGSQPQHF.

A few counts support this clone. The CDR3 is CASRGFQGAAEAFF. The DNA of the CDR3 is TGCGCCAGCAGGGGATTTCAGGGGGCGGCTGAAGCTTTCTTT. V and J are TRBV5-1 and TRBJ1-1; 8 positions match TRBD1. The CDR3 is 14 amino acids. Trimming removed 5 bases from V and 6 bases from J; junction bases left unmatched: 9. CDR1 and CDR2 from the germline V gene are SGHRS and YFSETQ.

The chain uses TRBV9 and TRBJ2-1, with TRBD1 matching 10 bases. J was trimmed by 4 bases and V by 3 bases; bases with no gene match: 13. This CDR3 has 18 residues. From germline, CDR1 is SGDLS and CDR2 YYNGEE. The CDR3 region is CASSADRGMAGIYNEQFF. As DNA, the CDR3 is TGTGCCAGCAGCGCGGACAGGGGGATGGCGGGGATATACAATGAGCAGTTCTTC.

The chain carries TRBV14 and TRBJ2-1, with D possibly TRBD1 on 6 matching bases. The CDR3 sequence is 17 residues long. The germline gives CDR1 SGHDN, CDR2 FVKESK. Deletions cut 2 bases from V and 9 bases from J, with 23 bases between. The DNA of the CDR3 is TGTGCCAGCAGCCAACGTCTGCTGGGAGTGGGGGCATTTGAGCAGTTCTTC. It translates to CASSQRLLGVGAFEQFF.

With respect to this clone: A junction boundary mismatches the germline segment, possibly from a read error. This chain links TRBV5-4 with TRBJ2-7, with 9 bases lining up with TRBD1. The CDR3 spans 14 residues. Germline V gene data show CDR1 as SGHNT and CDR2 as YYREEE (reference sequence). Here the CDR3 reads CASSRQGGSHEQYF. CDR3 DNA: TGTGCCAGCAGTCGACAGGGGGGCTCCCACGAGCAGTACTTC.

This clone was detected a few times. The chain recombines TRBV29-1 with TRBJ1-5; 9 bases are shared with TRBD1. The junction had 3 bases not matched to a gene; V was cut back by 4 bases and J by 5 bases. CDR1 and CDR2 (germline): SQVTM, ANQGSEA. The CDR3 spans 13 residues. The CDR3 spells CSVGTGVDQPQHF. Written as DNA, the CDR3 is TGCAGCGTTGGGACAGGGGTGGATCAGCCCCAGCATTTT.

This sequence joins TRBV6-2 or TRBV6-3 and TRBJ2-1; TRBD2 matches 9 bases. The trim removed 6 bases at V and 8 bases at J, leaving 11 bases unmatched. CDR1 is MNHEY, CDR2 SVGEGT, per germline. This CDR3 has 15 residues. The CDR3 region is CASSSDLAGRHEQFF. CDR3 in DNA: TGTGCCAGCAGCTCCGATCTAGCGGGAAGACATGAGCAGTTCTTC.

The chain links TRBV7-2 to TRBJ2-7, with TRBD1 as a possible D gene (6 bases). The V and J ends lost 4 bases and 0 bases respectively, with 13 bases between them. The CDR3 is 15 amino acids. Germline CDR1 reads SGHTA; CDR2 reads FQGNSA. The CDR3 loop is CASSWGQGSSYEQYF. The CDR3 DNA reads as TGTGCCAGCAGCTGGGGGCAGGGTAGCTCCTACGAGCAGTACTTC.